These 5 T cell receptor beta chains were sequenced from one sample in a study of cytomegalovirus exposure and HLA in healthy donors. Vbeta (60) and Jbeta (13) primers were used in the PCR. Produced via immunoSEQ multiplex PCR; TCRdb's table is partial and in-frame only. This table holds about 150,000 clones, around 74% found once. The sample consisted of PBMCs. These receptors originate from a woman younger than 45 in good health and CMV-seronegative.

CDR3 bases: TGTGCCAGCTCACCGGGACAAGACTACGAGCAGTACTTC. This translates into CASSPGQDYEQYF. The rearrangement links TRBV18 to TRBJ2-5; the D gene is possibly TRBD1 (6 bases). The last part of the DNA fits TRBJ2-7 better; the J call may be wrong. Germline assignment: CDR1 KGHSH and CDR2 LQKENI. The CDR3 loop spans 13 amino acids.

The V gene is TRBV5-1, the J gene TRBJ2-5; TRBD1 might be the D (5 bases). The CDR3 runs 13 residues. Germline CDR1 reads SGHRS; CDR2 reads YFSETQ. V shed 2 bases and J shed 3 bases, with 8 bases lying between them. CDR3 in amino acids: CASSFRREETQYF. As DNA, the CDR3 is TGCGCCAGCAGCTTCCGCAGGGAAGAGACCCAGTACTTC.

The V and J genes are TRBV19 and TRBJ1-2; the D gene is possibly TRBD1 (5 bases). The CDR3 spans 15 residues. Germline values: CDR1 LNHDA, CDR2 SQIVND (reference sequence). Trimming shortened V by 7 bases and J by 2 bases, and 17 bases separated the two germline ends. In DNA form, the CDR3 reads TGTGCCAGTACCGCTCCGGGACTGATCAACTATGGCTACACCTTC. Protein: CASTAPGLINYGYTF.

V usage is TRBV18 and J usage is TRBJ2-4; no definite D call. Trimming took 1 base from V and 8 from J, leaving 9 bases between them. From germline, CDR1 is KGHSH and CDR2 LQKENI. This CDR3 spans 13 amino acids. The CDR3 here is CASSPQAGHIQYF. CDR3 coding DNA: TGTGCCAGCTCACCACAGGCAGGCCACATTCAGTACTTC.

The CDR3 spells CASSPLGTGQETQYF. CDR3 DNA: TGCGCCAGCAGCCCGTTAGGGACAGGGCAAGAGACCCAGTACTTC. The chain has TRBV5-1 and TRBJ2-5; 9 nucleotides agree with TRBD1. Germline V gene lookup returns CDR1 SGHRS and CDR2 YFSETQ. The CDR3 runs 15 residues. V lost 4 bases to trimming and J lost 2 bases; unmatched junction nucleotides: 6.